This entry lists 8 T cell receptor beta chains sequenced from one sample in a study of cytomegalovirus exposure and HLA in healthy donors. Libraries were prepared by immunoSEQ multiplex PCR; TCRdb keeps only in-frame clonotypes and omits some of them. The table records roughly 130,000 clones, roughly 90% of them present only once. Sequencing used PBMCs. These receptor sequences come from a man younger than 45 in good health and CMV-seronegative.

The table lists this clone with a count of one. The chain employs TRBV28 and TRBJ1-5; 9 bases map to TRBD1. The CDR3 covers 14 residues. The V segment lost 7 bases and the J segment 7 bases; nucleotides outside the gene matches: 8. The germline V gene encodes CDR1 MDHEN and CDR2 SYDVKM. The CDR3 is CASIPGQGRQPQHF. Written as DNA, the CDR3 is TGTGCCAGCATTCCGGGACAGGGAAGACAGCCCCAGCATTTT.

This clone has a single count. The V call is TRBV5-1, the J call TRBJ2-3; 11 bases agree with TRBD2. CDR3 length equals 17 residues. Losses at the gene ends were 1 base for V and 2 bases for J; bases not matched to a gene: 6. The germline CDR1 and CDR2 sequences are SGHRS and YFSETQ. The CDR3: CASSLTGTSGITDTQYF. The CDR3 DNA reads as TGCGCCAGCAGCTTGACCGGGACTAGCGGAATCACAGATACGCAGTATTTT.

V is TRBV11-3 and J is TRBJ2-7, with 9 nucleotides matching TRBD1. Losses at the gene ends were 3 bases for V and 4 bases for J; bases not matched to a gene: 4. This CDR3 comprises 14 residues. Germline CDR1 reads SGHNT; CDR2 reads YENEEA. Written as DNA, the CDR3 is TGTGCCAGCAGCTTGACAGGGGGATTTTACGAGCAGTACTTC. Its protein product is CASSLTGGFYEQYF.

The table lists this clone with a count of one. CDR3 amino acids: CASSQDGRSYNEQFF. The CDR3 DNA follows: TGCGCCAGCAGCCAAGATGGCCGCAGCTACAATGAGCAGTTCTTC. The rearrangement uses TRBV4-3 and TRBJ2-1; D ambiguous. From germline, CDR1 is LGHNA and CDR2 YSLEER. The CDR3 covers 15 residues. V gave up 0 bases and J gave up 3 bases, with 9 bases separating them.

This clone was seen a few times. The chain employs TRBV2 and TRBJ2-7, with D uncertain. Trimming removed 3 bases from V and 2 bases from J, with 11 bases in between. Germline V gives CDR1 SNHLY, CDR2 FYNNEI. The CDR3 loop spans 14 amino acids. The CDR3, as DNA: TGTGCCAGCAGTGATCAGAATGCCGCCTACGAGCAGTACTTC. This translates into CASSDQNAAYEQYF.

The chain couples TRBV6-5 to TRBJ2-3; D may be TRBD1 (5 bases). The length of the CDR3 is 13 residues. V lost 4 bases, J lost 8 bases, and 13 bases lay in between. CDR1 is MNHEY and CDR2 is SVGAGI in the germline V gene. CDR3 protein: CASSSLQGVTQYF. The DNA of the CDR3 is TGTGCCAGCAGTTCCCTCCAAGGGGTTACGCAGTATTTT.

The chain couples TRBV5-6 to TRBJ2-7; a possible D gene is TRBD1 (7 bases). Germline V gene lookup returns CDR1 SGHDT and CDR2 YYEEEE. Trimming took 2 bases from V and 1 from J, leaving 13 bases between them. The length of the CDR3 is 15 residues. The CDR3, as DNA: TGTGCCAGCAGCTTCCCAGGGGGGAGGTCCTACGAGCAGTACTTC. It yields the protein CASSFPGGRSYEQYF.

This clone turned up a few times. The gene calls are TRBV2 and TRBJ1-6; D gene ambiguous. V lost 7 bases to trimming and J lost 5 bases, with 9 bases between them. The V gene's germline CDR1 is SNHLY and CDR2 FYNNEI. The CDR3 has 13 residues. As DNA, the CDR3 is TGTGCCAGCACCGGTGAGAATAATTCACCCCTCCACTTT. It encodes CASTGENNSPLHF.